Below are 22 T cell receptor beta chains sequenced from a single sample in a study of T-cell reconstitution after alpha-beta-depleted transplantation in children. The TCRbeta library incorporated unique molecular identifiers. TCRdb processed the PCR reads anew with MiXCR; each CDR3 protein has one entry. The sample includes some 500,000 distinct CDR3 sequences, approximately 32% of them seen just once. Material: PBMCs from the stem cell graft donor, obtained from the stem cell graft. The source is a human donor who donated a stem cell graft to a child with aplastic anemia.

This chain links TRBV21-1 with TRBJ1-1; no DNA check was done on the table's D call, TRBD1. TRBV21-1 is recorded as a pseudogene. This CDR3 has 14 amino acids. CDR3 sequence (DNA): TGTGCCAGCACATCGACAGGTGAGAACACTGAAGCTTTCTTT. Residues: CASTSTGENTEAFF.

This chain uses TRBV7-2 with TRBJ1-4; TRBD1 agrees at 8 bases. Unmatched junction bases numbered 18, after V lost 5 bases and J lost 13 bases. This CDR3 comprises 16 residues. Germline V gives CDR1 SGHTA, CDR2 FQGNSA. The CDR3 sequence is CASSRTPGDSTGGLFF. In DNA, the CDR3 is TGTGCCAGCAGCCGGACCCCCGGGGACAGCACAGGGGGACTGTTTTTT. Full variable domain (missing parts from reference TRBV7-2 and TRBJ1-4): GAGVSQSPSNKVTEKGKDVELRCDPISGHTALYWYRQSLGQGLEFLIYFQGNSAPDKSGLPSDRFSAERTGGSVSTLTIQRTQQEDSAVYLCASSRTPGDSTGGLFFGSGTQLSVL.

The gene calls are TRBV10-2 and TRBJ1-1; a possible D gene is TRBD1 (5 bases). Trimming left V 7 bases short and J 1 base short, with 10 bases between. CDR3 length equals 13 residues. CDR1 and CDR2 (germline): WSHSY, SAAADI. Written as DNA, the CDR3 is TGCGCCAGCACAGCAACAGGGAACACTGAAGCTTTCTTT. Protein product: CASTATGNTEAFF.

The chain is built from TRBV7-7 and TRBJ2-1; 8 positions agree with TRBD2. After removal of 6 bases from V and 0 bases from J, the junction contained 13 bases not matched to a gene. The CDR3 consists of 18 residues. Germline lookup yields CDR1 SSHAT and CDR2 FNYEAQ (reference sequence). CDR3 residues: CASRVNLAGLSSYNEQFF. CDR3 nucleotide sequence: TGTGCCAGCAGAGTTAACTTAGCGGGATTGAGCTCCTACAATGAGCAGTTCTTC.

This clonotype has more than one count but fewer than ten. The chain combines TRBV7-2 with TRBJ2-2; a possible D gene is TRBD1 (6 bases). This CDR3 is built from 15 residues. Per germline, CDR1 SGHTA and CDR2 FQGNSA. V lost 6 bases to trimming and J lost 4 bases, with 15 bases between them. CDR3 sequence (DNA): TGTGCCAGCAGTCCCGGGACCAGGGGCACCGGGGAGCTGTTTTTT. Residues: CASSPGTRGTGELFF.

A few counts support this clonotype. This rearrangement joins TRBV5-1 to TRBJ2-4; the D gene is possibly TRBD2 (6 bases). Trimming cost V 1 base and J 2 bases, with 13 bases left between them. The germline CDR1 and CDR2 sequences are SGHRS and YFSETQ. The CDR3 is made up of 16 amino acids. The CDR3, as DNA: TGCGCCAGCAGCTTGACTGGAGGGAATACCAAAAACATTCAGTACTTC. Translating gives CASSLTGGNTKNIQYF.

This clonotype appeared a few times. The V call is TRBV5-8, the J call TRBJ1-5, with TRBD1 matching 8 bases. Germline V CDR1 and CDR2: SGHTS, YDEGEE. With V trimmed by 2 bases and J by 0 bases, 7 bases remained unmatched. CDR3 length equals 17 residues. CDR3 sequence reads: CASSFDGTGYSNQPQHF. CDR3 bases: TGTGCCAGCAGCTTCGATGGGACAGGCTATAGCAATCAGCCCCAGCATTTT.

V gene TRBV27 combines with J gene TRBJ1-5; D is possibly TRBD1 (5 bases). The germline gives CDR1 MNHEY, CDR2 SMNVEV (reference sequence). The CDR3 contains 16 residues. V lost 2 bases and J 4 bases, leaving 15 bases between the germline ends. CDR3 nucleotides: TGTGCCAGCAGTTTACAAGGGGATTTTGGGAATCAGCCCCAGCATTTT. Protein: CASSLQGDFGNQPQHF.

This clonotype occurred once. V usage is TRBV4-2 and J usage is TRBJ2-3, with 11 bases that match TRBD2. Germline loops: CDR1 LGHNA, CDR2 YNFKEQ. The trim removed 4 bases at V and 0 bases at J, leaving 9 bases unmatched. The CDR3 is made up of 18 amino acids. The CDR3 DNA follows: TGTGCCAGCAGCCCCGCCTGGACTAGCGGGCCTAGCACAGATACGCAGTATTTT. Translated: CASSPAWTSGPSTDTQYF.

The chain couples TRBV12-3 or TRBV12-4 to TRBJ1-5, with 7 bases aligning to TRBD1. This CDR3 has 16 amino acids. V was pared by 5 bases and J by 1 base, with 8 bases of the junction left unmatched. The CDR3 region has the DNA TGTGCCAGCAGTACCTCCTCAGGGGGGAGCAATCAGCCCCAGCATTTT. It codes for CASSTSSGGSNQPQHF.

This clonotype came up a few times. This rearrangement joins TRBV24-1 to TRBJ1-5; 9 bases map to TRBD1. This CDR3 has 18 amino acids. In germline, CDR1 is KGHDR, CDR2 SFDVKD. Unmatched junction bases numbered 19, after V lost 7 bases and J lost 7 bases. The CDR3 region is CATSDTKLIRDREQPQHF. CDR3 in DNA: TGTGCCACCAGCGATACTAAGCTCATCCGGGACAGGGAGCAGCCCCAGCATTTT.

This clonotype occurred a few times. V is TRBV14 and J is TRBJ2-7; the D is unclear. Germline assignment: CDR1 SGHDN and CDR2 FVKESK. Trimming removed 1 base from V and 6 bases from J, with 10 bases in between. The CDR3 has 13 residues. The CDR3 sequence is CASSQAKRREQYF. The CDR3 coding sequence is TGTGCCAGCAGCCAAGCGAAGCGCCGCGAGCAGTACTTC.

The rearrangement uses TRBV7-9 and TRBJ1-1, with TRBD1 as a possible D gene (5 bases). The CDR3 has 17 amino acids. CDR1 is SEHNR, CDR2 FQNEAQ, per germline (reference sequence). The germline V and J ends were trimmed by 1 base and 5 bases, with 20 bases remaining between them. CDR3 protein: CASSLGRGTSRGTEAFF. The CDR3 DNA sequence: TGTGCCAGCAGCTTAGGGAGGGGCACCAGCCGGGGGACTGAAGCTTTCTTT. Filled out from reference TRBV7-9 and TRBJ1-1, the complete variable domain reads DTGVSQNPRHKITKRGQNVTFRCDPISEHNRLYWYRQTLGQGPEFLTYFQNEAQLEKSRLLSDRFSAERPKGSFSTLEIQRTEQGDSAMYLCASSLGRGTSRGTEAFFGQGTRLTVV.

V and J are TRBV3-1 and TRBJ2-7, with TRBD1 matching 10 bases. V lost 1 base, J lost 6 bases, and 9 bases stayed unmatched. CDR1 is LGHDT, CDR2 YNNKEL, per germline (reference sequence). The CDR3 contains 16 residues. In DNA form, the CDR3 reads TGTGCCAGCAGCCAAGGCCGACAGGGGGCGATTAGCGAGCAGTACTTC. This codes for CASSQGRQGAISEQYF.

The chain combines TRBV29-1 with TRBJ1-1; perhaps TRBD1 as D (5 bases). CDR3 length: 18 residues. The germline gives CDR1 SQVTM, CDR2 ANQGSEA. The ends were cut back, 5 bases at V and 0 bases at J, with 25 bases in the middle. The CDR3 spells CSVQEDSPFASLNTEAFF. In DNA form, the CDR3 reads TGCAGCGTTCAGGAAGACAGTCCTTTTGCCTCCCTGAACACTGAAGCTTTCTTT.

This clonotype was recorded a few times. The chain employs TRBV24-1 and TRBJ2-1; D is undetermined. The V gene lost 0 bases and the J gene lost 7 bases, with 3 bases spanning the gap. The V gene's germline CDR1 is KGHDR and CDR2 SFDVKD. The CDR3 consists of 12 residues. The CDR3 coding sequence is TGTGCCACCAGTGATTTGGGGAATGAGCAGTTCTTC. It specifies CATSDLGNEQFF.

The rearrangement joins TRBV5-4 to TRBJ2-7; 8 bases match TRBD2. The CDR3 covers 15 residues. V was clipped by 4 bases and J by 3 bases; unmatched bases: 9. Germline V gives CDR1 SGHNT, CDR2 YYREEE (reference sequence). The DNA for the CDR3 is TGTGCCAGCAGCCGGGACGGGAGGGGCTTCTACGAGCAGTACGTC. It specifies CASSRDGRGFYEQYV.

This chain uses TRBV5-5 with TRBJ2-7, with a possible D match to TRBD1 (6 bases). The V end was cut by 1 base, the J end by 4 bases, with 12 bases between. The CDR3 totals 14 residues. Germline CDR1 is SGHKS and CDR2 is YYEKEE (reference sequence). The CDR3 region has the DNA TGTGCCAGCAGCTTGATAGGGGGTATATACGAGCAGTACTTC. Translating gives CASSLIGGIYEQYF.

This chain links TRBV19 with TRBJ2-2, with D possibly being TRBD1 (5 bases). V was shortened by 3 bases and J by 6 bases, with 14 bases between the two germline ends. The CDR3 has 15 residues. Germline V gives CDR1 LNHDA, CDR2 SQIVND (reference sequence). The CDR3 is CASSIVSGMAGELFF. Written as DNA, the CDR3 is TGTGCCAGTAGTATCGTATCAGGGATGGCCGGGGAGCTGTTTTTT.

The chain employs TRBV10-3 and TRBJ2-2; possibly TRBD1 or TRBD2 for D (5 bases each). Between the trimmed V and J ends, which lost 3 bases and 4 bases, there was a span of 12 bases. CDR3 length: 15 amino acids. The germline V gene has CDR1 ENHRY and CDR2 SYGVKD. DNA of the CDR3: TGTGCCATCAGTGACGGGGCGGGTATCACCGGGGAGCTGTTTTTT. Its translation is CAISDGAGITGELFF.

This chain uses TRBV5-6 with TRBJ2-1, with D uncertain. The CDR3 is 12 amino acids. V lost 4 bases and J lost 9, with 11 bases in between. The germline V gene has CDR1 SGHDT and CDR2 YYEEEE. The CDR3 DNA is TGTGCCAGCAGCGTACCGAGTGGTGAGCAGTTCTTC. Translating gives CASSVPSGEQFF.

V gene TRBV30 combines with J gene TRBJ1-2; D unresolved. V was trimmed by 3 bases and J by 3 bases, leaving 14 bases between them. Germline V gene lookup returns CDR1 GTSNPN and CDR2 SVGIG (reference sequence). The CDR3 spans 14 residues. The CDR3 loop is CAWSPGPAYYGYTF. The CDR3 DNA sequence: TGTGCCTGGAGCCCCGGACCAGCTTACTATGGCTACACCTTC.